This TCR beta chain was sequenced during a study of T cells in Graves' hyperthyroidism and ophthalmopathy. This clonotype was observed a few times. Amplification of TCR beta CDR3 regions was performed using RNA transcripts as template. The TCR CDR3 first-round RT-PCR relied on the HTBI primer set. TCRdb fed the multiplex PCR reads into MiXCR, producing one record per CDR3 protein. The data show hundreds of thousands of distinct CDR3 sequences, roughly 17% seen once. CDR3 length: 12 amino acids. CDR1 is LNHNV, CDR2 YYDKDF, per germline (reference sequence). Trimming took off 0 bases at V and 6 bases at J, with 6 bases between the two ends.

This receptor was identified in a woman aged 25 to 39 with Graves' hyperthyroidism. The V call is TRBV15, the J call TRBJ2-7; no clear D. Sample: blood. CDR3 protein: CATSRDKVEQYF. In DNA form, the CDR3 reads TGTGCCACCAGCAGAGATAAGGTCGAGCAGTACTTC.